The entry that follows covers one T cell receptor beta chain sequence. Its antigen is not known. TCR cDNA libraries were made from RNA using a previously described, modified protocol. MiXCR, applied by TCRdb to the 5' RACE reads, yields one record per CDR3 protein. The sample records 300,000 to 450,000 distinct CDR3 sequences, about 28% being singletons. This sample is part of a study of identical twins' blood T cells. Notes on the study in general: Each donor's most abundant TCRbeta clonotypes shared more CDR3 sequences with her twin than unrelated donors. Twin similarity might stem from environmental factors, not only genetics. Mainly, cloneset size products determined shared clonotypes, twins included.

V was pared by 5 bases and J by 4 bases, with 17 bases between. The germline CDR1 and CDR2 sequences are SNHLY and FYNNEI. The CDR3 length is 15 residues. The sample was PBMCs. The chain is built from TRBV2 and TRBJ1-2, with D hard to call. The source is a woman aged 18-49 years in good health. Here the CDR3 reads CASSQSLTSIYGYTF. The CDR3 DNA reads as TGTGCCAGCAGTCAATCTTTGACCTCTATCTATGGCTACACCTTC.